This T cell receptor beta chain comes out of a study of CD8 T cells in ankylosing spondylitis. Notes on the study in general: A TCR beta motif made of several highly homologous variants seemed typical of ankylosing spondylitis blood.

This clonotype occurred many times. What it binds is not known. The CDR3 totals 15 residues. V gave up 4 bases and J gave up 4 bases, with 18 bases separating them. Per the germline V gene, CDR1 is SGHDT and CDR2 is YYEEEE. It was by quantitative 5'-RACE with molecular barcodes that TCR beta libraries were made. TCRdb reanalysed the 5' RACE reads using MiXCR and keeps one entry per CDR3 protein. Among approximately 250,000 distinct CDR3 sequences listed, 20% to 30% were seen once. The chain links TRBV5-6 to TRBJ2-7; no clear D. The receptor comes from a male donor with ankylosing spondylitis or in good health (not recorded which). The sequenced sample was blood, either unsorted or a sorted T cell fraction (not recorded which). CDR3 amino acids: CASSSRSRPAYEQYF. The CDR3 region has the DNA TGTGCCAGCAGCAGTCGATCCAGGCCGGCGTACGAGCAGTACTTC.